This TCR beta chain was sequenced for a study of monozygotic twins with inflammatory bowel disease. General study points: Among IBD patients, fewer clonotypes were shared with others than among healthy twins, especially with disease activity. Using the inverse Simpson index, IBD patients had lower TCRbeta diversity than healthy co-twins.

Remarks on this clonotype: No antigen is known for it.

The CDR3 is made up of 13 amino acids. CDR1 and CDR2 (germline): ENHRY, SYGVKD. Per individual sample, eight separate reactions were used to make cDNA. The unique tags termed UMIs, each holding a 6-nucleotide sample barcode, were added by means of template switching. TCRdb reprocessed the 5' RACE reads, keeping one entry per CDR3 protein, no DNA. In all, the sample yields some 440,000 distinct CDR3 sequences. The chain carries TRBV10-3 and TRBJ2-7. The specimen sequenced was blood. This sequence originates from a human donor with ulcerative colitis or Crohn's disease, or a healthy co-twin of an affected twin (not recorded which). CDR3 sequence: CAINPGGPYEQYF.